The rows below give T cell receptor beta chains drawn from one sample of a study of CD8 T cells in ankylosing spondylitis. TCRdb ran MiXCR on the 5' RACE reads and lists one entry per CDR3 protein. The sample lists 240,000 or so distinct CDR3 sequences, around 10% occurring once. The sequenced sample was blood, either unsorted or a sorted T cell fraction (not recorded which). The receptors shown here come from a male donor with ankylosing spondylitis or in good health (not recorded which). Each CDR3 is given with its conserved first and last residue. The D gene is left open where the match is weak. Size is omitted from some rows. Given values are once, few, many or a class for expanded clones.

D gene: NA; clone size: few; V gene: TRBV7-9; J gene: TRBJ1-1; CDR3 protein: CASTRGLSTEAFF; CDR3 DNA: TGTGCCAGCACTCGGGGCTTGAGCACTGAAGCTTTCTTT
D gene: NA; clone size: few; V gene: TRBV29-1; J gene: TRBJ2-1; CDR3 protein: CSVEVGAWAEQFF; CDR3 DNA: TGCAGCGTTGAAGTTGGGGCCTGGGCAGAGCAGTTCTTC
D gene: TRBD1; clone size: few; V gene: TRBV2; J gene: TRBJ1-2; CDR3 protein: CASILRIQGGYGYTF; CDR3 DNA: TGTGCCAGCATTCTCCGGATACAGGGGGGATATGGCTACACCTTC
D gene: NA; clone size: few; V gene: TRBV2; J gene: TRBJ1-2; CDR3 protein: CASSVTVAGRHGYTF; CDR3 DNA: TGTGCCAGCAGCGTAACTGTGGCAGGGAGGCATGGCTACACCTTC
D gene: NA; clone size: many; V gene: TRBV5-1; J gene: TRBJ2-3; CDR3 protein: CASSFGWDTQYF; CDR3 DNA: TGCGCCAGCAGCTTCGGATGGGATACGCAGTATTTT
D gene: TRBD1; clone size: many; V gene: TRBV20-1; J gene: TRBJ2-5; CDR3 protein: CSATGQVKETQYF; CDR3 DNA: TGCAGTGCTACCGGACAGGTTAAAGAGACCCAGTACTTC
D gene: NA; clone size: NA; V gene: TRBV5-1; J gene: TRBJ2-2; CDR3 protein: CASSSEEQGPTNTGELFF; CDR3 DNA: TGCGCCAGCAGCAGTGAGGAGCAGGGGCCGACGAACACCGGGGAGCTGTTTTTT
D gene: NA; clone size: NA; V gene: TRBV5-1; J gene: TRBJ2-3; CDR3 protein: CASSLQDTQYF; CDR3 DNA: TGCGCCAGCAGCCTGCAAGATACGCAGTATTTT
D gene: NA; clone size: few; V gene: TRBV18; J gene: TRBJ2-6; CDR3 protein: CASSRDHAGANVLTF; CDR3 DNA: TGTGCCAGCTCCCGGGACCACGCGGGGGCCAACGTCCTGACTTTC
D gene: NA; clone size: many; V gene: TRBV25-1; J gene: TRBJ1-1; CDR3 protein: CASSDMGGAGPNTEAFF; CDR3 DNA: TGTGCCAGCAGTGATATGGGGGGCGCGGGCCCGAACACTGAAGCTTTCTTT
D gene: NA; clone size: many; V gene: TRBV27; J gene: TRBJ2-1; CDR3 protein: CASSNRRPYNEQFF; CDR3 DNA: TGTGCCAGCAGTAATAGGAGGCCCTACAATGAGCAGTTCTTC
D gene: NA; clone size: few; V gene: TRBV2; J gene: TRBJ2-1; CDR3 protein: CASGLAFHNEQFF; CDR3 DNA: TGTGCCAGCGGGTTAGCGTTCCACAATGAGCAGTTCTTC
D gene: NA; clone size: many; V gene: TRBV20-1; J gene: TRBJ2-6; CDR3 protein: CSASGALNSGANVLTF; CDR3 DNA: TGCAGTGCTAGCGGGGCCCTAAACTCTGGGGCCAACGTCCTGACTTTC
D gene: NA; clone size: few; V gene: TRBV20-1; J gene: TRBJ2-1; CDR3 protein: CSARVQDNEQFF; CDR3 DNA: TGCAGTGCTAGAGTACAGGACAATGAGCAGTTCTTC
D gene: TRBD2; clone size: many; V gene: TRBV6-1; J gene: TRBJ2-7; CDR3 protein: CASSSPFGLAALEQYF; CDR3 DNA: TGTGCCAGCAGCTCCCCCTTTGGGCTAGCGGCCCTCGAGCAGTACTTC
D gene: NA; clone size: few; V gene: TRBV5-1; J gene: TRBJ2-1; CDR3 protein: CASSLGEPLYNEQFF; CDR3 DNA: TGCGCCAGCAGCTTGGGGGAACCTCTCTACAATGAGCAGTTCTTC
D gene: NA; clone size: many; V gene: TRBV29-1; J gene: TRBJ2-7; CDR3 protein: CSARAGQASYEQYF; CDR3 DNA: TGCAGCGCCCGAGCGGGACAGGCCTCCTACGAGCAGTACTTC
D gene: TRBD1; clone size: many; V gene: TRBV15; J gene: TRBJ2-6; CDR3 protein: CATSRTGTVYSGANVLTF; CDR3 DNA: TGTGCCACCAGCAGGACCGGGACAGTCTATTCTGGGGCCAACGTCCTGACTTTC
D gene: TRBD2; clone size: many; V gene: TRBV20-1; J gene: TRBJ2-1; CDR3 protein: CSARNRLAGEQFF; CDR3 DNA: TGCAGTGCTAGAAATCGACTAGCGGGCGAGCAGTTCTTC
D gene: NA; clone size: NA; V gene: TRBV19; J gene: TRBJ2-2; CDR3 protein: CASSIGNSNTGELFF; CDR3 DNA: TGTGCCAGTAGTATAGGAAACAGCAACACCGGGGAGCTGTTTTTT
D gene: NA; clone size: many; V gene: TRBV29-1; J gene: TRBJ2-7; CDR3 protein: CSVAVAKSYEQYF; CDR3 DNA: TGCAGCGTCGCGGTAGCGAAGTCCTACGAGCAGTACTTC
D gene: TRBD1; clone size: many; V gene: TRBV5-1; J gene: TRBJ1-1; CDR3 protein: CASSSSGTVNTEAFF; CDR3 DNA: TGCGCCAGCAGCTCGTCCGGGACAGTGAACACTGAAGCTTTCTTT
D gene: NA; clone size: NA; V gene: TRBV3-1; J gene: TRBJ2-2; CDR3 protein: CASSQDHMGPGELFF; CDR3 DNA: TGTGCCAGCAGCCAAGACCACATGGGCCCCGGGGAGCTGTTTTTT
D gene: NA; clone size: NA; V gene: TRBV13; J gene: TRBJ1-1; CDR3 protein: CASSPPYGSDTEAFF; CDR3 DNA: TGTGCCAGCAGCCCGCCATACGGGTCGGACACTGAAGCTTTCTTT
D gene: NA; clone size: many; V gene: TRBV12-3/TRBV12-4; J gene: TRBJ2-5; CDR3 protein: CASSPGLDGEETQYF; CDR3 DNA: TGTGCCAGCAGCCCCGGGTTGGACGGCGAAGAGACCCAGTACTTC
D gene: NA; clone size: many; V gene: TRBV5-1; J gene: TRBJ2-1; CDR3 protein: CASSLDGRDEQFF; CDR3 DNA: TGCGCCAGCAGCTTGGATGGGCGGGATGAGCAGTTCTTC
D gene: NA; clone size: NA; V gene: TRBV28; J gene: TRBJ2-3; CDR3 protein: CASSSTRTVTLDTQYF; CDR3 DNA: TGTGCCAGCAGCTCAACCAGGACAGTCACTCTGGATACGCAGTATTTT
D gene: NA; clone size: many; V gene: TRBV12-3/TRBV12-4; J gene: TRBJ1-4; CDR3 protein: CASSLVREKLFF; CDR3 DNA: TGTGCCAGCAGCCTGGTCCGGGAAAAACTGTTTTTT
D gene: NA; clone size: NA; V gene: TRBV29-1; J gene: TRBJ2-3; CDR3 protein: CSVSAGTTDTQYF; CDR3 DNA: TGCAGCGTTTCAGCGGGCACCACAGATACGCAGTATTTT
D gene: TRBD1; clone size: NA; V gene: TRBV12-3/TRBV12-4; J gene: TRBJ1-2; CDR3 protein: CASSRGQRLPYGYTF; CDR3 DNA: TGTGCCAGCAGCCGGGGACAGCGACTTCCCTATGGCTACACCTTC
D gene: NA; clone size: many; V gene: TRBV2; J gene: TRBJ2-3; CDR3 protein: CASSVSTDTQYF; CDR3 DNA: TGCGCCAGCAGCGTAAGCACAGATACGCAGTATTTT
D gene: NA; clone size: NA; V gene: TRBV6-5; J gene: TRBJ2-7; CDR3 protein: CASSYSGGFSYEQYF; CDR3 DNA: TGTGCCAGCAGTTACTCGGGAGGATTCTCCTACGAGCAGTACTTC
D gene: NA; clone size: many; V gene: TRBV5-1; J gene: TRBJ1-5; CDR3 protein: CASSLGNNQPQHF; CDR3 DNA: TGCGCCAGCAGCTTGGGAAACAATCAGCCCCAGCATTTT
D gene: NA; clone size: NA; V gene: TRBV28; J gene: TRBJ2-4; CDR3 protein: CASSETGLLLRAKNIQYF; CDR3 DNA: TGTGCCAGCAGTGAGACGGGACTCCTCCTTCGGGCCAAAAACATTCAGTACTTC
D gene: TRBD1; clone size: NA; V gene: TRBV7-2; J gene: TRBJ1-5; CDR3 protein: CASSLERQGHQHF; CDR3 DNA: TGTGCCAGCAGCTTAGAAAGACAGGGCCATCAGCATTTT
D gene: TRBD2; clone size: many; V gene: TRBV3-1; J gene: TRBJ2-7; CDR3 protein: CASSQGLAGVSYEQYF; CDR3 DNA: TGTGCCAGCAGCCAAGGTCTAGCGGGGGTATCCTACGAGCAGTACTTC
D gene: NA; clone size: many; V gene: TRBV20-1; J gene: TRBJ1-1; CDR3 protein: CSAREGRIDTEAFF; CDR3 DNA: TGCAGTGCTAGAGAGGGGCGGATAGACACTGAAGCTTTCTTT
D gene: NA; clone size: many; V gene: TRBV3-1; J gene: TRBJ2-2; CDR3 protein: CASSPTALVNTGELFF; CDR3 DNA: TGTGCCAGCAGCCCGACTGCACTAGTAAACACCGGGGAGCTGTTTTTT
D gene: TRBD1; clone size: many; V gene: TRBV7-8; J gene: TRBJ1-2; CDR3 protein: CASSRGTGLNYGYTF; CDR3 DNA: TGTGCCAGCAGCAGGGGGACAGGGCTCAACTATGGCTACACCTTC
D gene: TRBD2; clone size: few; V gene: TRBV11-3; J gene: TRBJ2-1; CDR3 protein: CASSFSGTSGYNEQFF; CDR3 DNA: TGTGCCAGCAGCTTTTCAGGGACTAGCGGCTACAATGAGCAGTTCTTC
D gene: NA; clone size: NA; V gene: TRBV25-1; J gene: TRBJ2-2; CDR3 protein: CASPKGGGPTGELFF; CDR3 DNA: TGTGCCAGCCCAAAGGGGGGGGGTCCTACCGGGGAGCTGTTTTTT
D gene: NA; clone size: NA; V gene: TRBV7-2; J gene: TRBJ2-3; CDR3 protein: CASSSGLARVTDTQYF; CDR3 DNA: TGTGCCAGCAGCTCCGGGCTGGCGAGAGTTACAGATACGCAGTATTTT
D gene: TRBD1; clone size: few; V gene: TRBV2; J gene: TRBJ2-5; CDR3 protein: CASKRTGGRQETQYF; CDR3 DNA: TGTGCCAGCAAGAGGACAGGGGGCCGCCAAGAGACCCAGTACTTC
D gene: TRBD2; clone size: many; V gene: TRBV20-1; J gene: TRBJ2-1; CDR3 protein: CSARRQREGYNEQFF; CDR3 DNA: TGCAGTGCTAGGAGGCAGCGGGAGGGCTACAATGAGCAGTTCTTC
D gene: NA; clone size: once; V gene: TRBV3-1; J gene: TRBJ1-4; CDR3 protein: CASSPHATNEKLFF; CDR3 DNA: TGTGCCAGCAGCCCGCATGCAACTAATGAAAAACTGTTTTTT
D gene: NA; clone size: many; V gene: TRBV4-1; J gene: TRBJ1-6; CDR3 protein: CASSQAAARNSPLHF; CDR3 DNA: TGCGCCAGCAGCCAAGCGGCGGCACGCAATTCACCCCTCCACTTT
D gene: NA; clone size: NA; V gene: TRBV9; J gene: TRBJ2-1; CDR3 protein: CASSIGHSNEQFF; CDR3 DNA: TGTGCCAGCAGCATCGGACATTCCAATGAGCAGTTCTTC
D gene: TRBD2; clone size: many; V gene: TRBV29-1; J gene: TRBJ2-1; CDR3 protein: CSVGGGGEQFF; CDR3 DNA: TGCAGCGTGGGGGGGGGAGGCGAGCAGTTCTTC
D gene: NA; clone size: once; V gene: TRBV11-2; J gene: TRBJ2-2; CDR3 protein: CASSLAEGTPTGELFF; CDR3 DNA: TGTGCCAGCAGCTTAGCGGAAGGGACGCCCACCGGGGAGCTGTTTTTT
D gene: NA; clone size: many; V gene: TRBV5-1; J gene: TRBJ2-1; CDR3 protein: CASTDMLGNEQFF; CDR3 DNA: TGCGCCAGCACGGACATGCTAGGCAATGAGCAGTTCTTC
D gene: TRBD1; clone size: many; V gene: TRBV15; J gene: TRBJ2-7; CDR3 protein: CATSRTGTGTYEQYF; CDR3 DNA: TGTGCCACCAGCAGAACCGGGACAGGTACCTACGAGCAGTACTTC
D gene: NA; clone size: NA; V gene: TRBV19; J gene: TRBJ1-2; CDR3 protein: CASADRNNYGYTF; CDR3 DNA: TGTGCCAGTGCGGACAGAAACAACTATGGCTACACCTTC
D gene: NA; clone size: many; V gene: TRBV12-3/TRBV12-4; J gene: TRBJ1-1; CDR3 protein: CASTEQGVTEAFF; CDR3 DNA: TGTGCCAGCACCGAACAGGGCGTCACTGAAGCTTTCTTT
D gene: TRBD1; clone size: few; V gene: TRBV27; J gene: TRBJ2-2; CDR3 protein: CASSSRQGWRIGELFF; CDR3 DNA: TGTGCTAGCAGTTCGAGACAGGGGTGGAGGATTGGGGAGCTGTTTTTT
D gene: NA; clone size: many; V gene: TRBV20-1; J gene: TRBJ2-7; CDR3 protein: CSARDGAGPYEQYF; CDR3 DNA: TGCAGTGCTAGAGATGGGGCTGGCCCCTACGAGCAGTACTTC
D gene: TRBD2; clone size: many; V gene: TRBV20-1; J gene: TRBJ2-1; CDR3 protein: CSVFGRESSNEQFF; CDR3 DNA: TGCAGTGTTTTCGGGCGGGAGTCCTCCAATGAGCAGTTCTTC
D gene: TRBD1; clone size: NA; V gene: TRBV25-1; J gene: TRBJ2-6; CDR3 protein: CASSDISGTGNSGANVLTF; CDR3 DNA: TGTGCCAGCAGTGATATCTCCGGGACAGGGAATTCTGGGGCCAACGTCCTGACTTTC